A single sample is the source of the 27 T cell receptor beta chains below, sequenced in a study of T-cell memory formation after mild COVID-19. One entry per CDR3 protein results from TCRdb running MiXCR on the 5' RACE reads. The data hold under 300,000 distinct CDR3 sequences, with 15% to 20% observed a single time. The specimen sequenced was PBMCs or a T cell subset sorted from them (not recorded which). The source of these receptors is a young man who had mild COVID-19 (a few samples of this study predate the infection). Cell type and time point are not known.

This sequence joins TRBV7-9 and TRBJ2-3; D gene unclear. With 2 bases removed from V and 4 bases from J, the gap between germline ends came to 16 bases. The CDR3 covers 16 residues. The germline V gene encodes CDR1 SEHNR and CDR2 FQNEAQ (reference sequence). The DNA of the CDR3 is TGTGCCAGCAGCTTAATAGGTCGCGGTGCGGCAGATACGCAGTATTTT. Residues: CASSLIGRGAADTQYF.

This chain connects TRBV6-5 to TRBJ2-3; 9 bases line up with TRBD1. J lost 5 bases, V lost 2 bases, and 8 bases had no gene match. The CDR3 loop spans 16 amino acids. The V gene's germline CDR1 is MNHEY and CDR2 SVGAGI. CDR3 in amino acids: CASSYDRDRVGDTQYF. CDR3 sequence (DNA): TGTGCCAGCAGTTACGACCGGGACAGGGTAGGAGATACGCAGTATTTT.

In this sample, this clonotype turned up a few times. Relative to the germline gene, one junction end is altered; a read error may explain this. CDR3 nucleotides: TGTGCTAGCAGCGTAGGGGGGCCAGCGCCCTACAATGAGCAGTTCTTC. Translating gives CASSVGGPAPYNEQFF. The chain combines TRBV7-8 with TRBJ2-1; D is tentatively TRBD1 or TRBD2 (6 bases each). Germline assignment: CDR1 SGHVS and CDR2 FQNEAQ. This CDR3 is 16 amino acids long.

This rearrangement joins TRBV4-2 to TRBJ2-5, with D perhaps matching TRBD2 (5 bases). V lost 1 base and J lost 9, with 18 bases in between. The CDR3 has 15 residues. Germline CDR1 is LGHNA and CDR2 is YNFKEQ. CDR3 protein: CASSQVGSGSGAQYF. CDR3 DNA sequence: TGTGCCAGCAGCCAAGTTGGATCGGGTTCCGGGGCCCAGTACTTC.

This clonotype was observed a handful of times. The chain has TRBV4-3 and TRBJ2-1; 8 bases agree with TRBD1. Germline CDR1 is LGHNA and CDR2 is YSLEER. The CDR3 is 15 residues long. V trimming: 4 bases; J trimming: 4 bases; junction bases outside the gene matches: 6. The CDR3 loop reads CASSLRQGPYNEQFF. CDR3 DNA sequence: TGCGCCAGCAGCCTCCGACAGGGGCCTTACAATGAGCAGTTCTTC.

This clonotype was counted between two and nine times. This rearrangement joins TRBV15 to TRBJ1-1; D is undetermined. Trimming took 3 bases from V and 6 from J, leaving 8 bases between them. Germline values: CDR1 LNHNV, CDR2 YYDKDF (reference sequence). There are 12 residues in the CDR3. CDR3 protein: CATSSASSEAFF. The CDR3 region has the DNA TGTGCCACCAGCAGTGCGTCTTCTGAAGCTTTCTTT.

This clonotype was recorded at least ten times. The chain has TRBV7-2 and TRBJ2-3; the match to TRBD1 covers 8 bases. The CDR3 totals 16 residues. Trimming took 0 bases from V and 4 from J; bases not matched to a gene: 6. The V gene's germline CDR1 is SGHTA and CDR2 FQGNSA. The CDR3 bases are TGTGCCAGCAGCTTAGCGGACAGGGATATAGCAGATACGCAGTATTTT. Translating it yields CASSLADRDIADTQYF.

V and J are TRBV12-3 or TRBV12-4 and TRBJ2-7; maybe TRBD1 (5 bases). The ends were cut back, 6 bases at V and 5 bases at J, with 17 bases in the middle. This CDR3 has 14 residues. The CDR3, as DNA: TGTGCCAGCAGAAGTAGACAGAACATCGACGAGCAGTACTTC. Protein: CASRSRQNIDEQYF.

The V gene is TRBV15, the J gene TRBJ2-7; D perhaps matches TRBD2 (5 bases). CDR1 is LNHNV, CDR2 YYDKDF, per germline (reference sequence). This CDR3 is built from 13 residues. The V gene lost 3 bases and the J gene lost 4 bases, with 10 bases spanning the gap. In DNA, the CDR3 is TGTGCCACCAGCAGCGGGATAAGATACGAGCAGTACTTC. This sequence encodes CATSSGIRYEQYF. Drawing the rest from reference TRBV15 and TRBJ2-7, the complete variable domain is DAMVIQNPRYQVTQFGKPVTLSCSQTLNHNVMYWYQQKSSQAPKLLFHYYDKDFNNEADTPDNFQSRRPNTSFCFLDIRSPGLGDTAMYLCATSSGIRYEQYFGPGTRLTVT.

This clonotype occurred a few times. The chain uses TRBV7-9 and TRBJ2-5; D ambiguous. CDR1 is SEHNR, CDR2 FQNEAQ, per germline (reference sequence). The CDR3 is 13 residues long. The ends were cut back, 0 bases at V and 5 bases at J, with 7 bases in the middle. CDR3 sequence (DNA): TGTGCCAGCAGCTTAGCCGGGTACGAGACCCAGTACTTC. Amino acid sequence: CASSLAGYETQYF.

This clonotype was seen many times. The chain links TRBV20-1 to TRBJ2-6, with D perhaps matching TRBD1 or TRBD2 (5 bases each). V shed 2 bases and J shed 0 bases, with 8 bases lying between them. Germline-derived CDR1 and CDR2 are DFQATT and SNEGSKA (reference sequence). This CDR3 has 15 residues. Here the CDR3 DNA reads TGCAGTGCTAGAAGGGGAGCCTCTGGGGCCAACGTCCTGACTTTC. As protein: CSARRGASGANVLTF.

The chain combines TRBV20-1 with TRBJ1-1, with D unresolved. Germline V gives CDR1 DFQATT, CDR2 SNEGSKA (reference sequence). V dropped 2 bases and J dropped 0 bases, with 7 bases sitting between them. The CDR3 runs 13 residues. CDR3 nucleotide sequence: TGCAGTGCTAGAAACGGGGTGAACACTGAAGCTTTCTTT. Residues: CSARNGVNTEAFF.

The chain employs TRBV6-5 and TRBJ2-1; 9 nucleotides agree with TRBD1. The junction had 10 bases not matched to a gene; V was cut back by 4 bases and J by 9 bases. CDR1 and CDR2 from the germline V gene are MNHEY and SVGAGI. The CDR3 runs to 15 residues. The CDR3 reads CASSWADRGYAEQFF. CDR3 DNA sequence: TGTGCCAGCAGTTGGGCAGACAGGGGGTATGCTGAGCAGTTCTTC.

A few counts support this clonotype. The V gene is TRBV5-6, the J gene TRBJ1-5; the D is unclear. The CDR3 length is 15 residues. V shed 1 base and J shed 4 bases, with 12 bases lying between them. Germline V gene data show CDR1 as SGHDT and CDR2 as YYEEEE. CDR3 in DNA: TGTGCCAGCAGCTTGCATCGGCAGTCAAATCAGCCCCAGCATTTT. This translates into CASSLHRQSNQPQHF.

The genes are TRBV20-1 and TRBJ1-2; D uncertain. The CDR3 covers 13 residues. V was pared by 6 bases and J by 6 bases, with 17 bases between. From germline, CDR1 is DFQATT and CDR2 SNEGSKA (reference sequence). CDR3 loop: CSAWTLAENGYTF. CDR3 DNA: TGCAGTGCCTGGACCCTCGCGGAGAATGGCTACACCTTC.

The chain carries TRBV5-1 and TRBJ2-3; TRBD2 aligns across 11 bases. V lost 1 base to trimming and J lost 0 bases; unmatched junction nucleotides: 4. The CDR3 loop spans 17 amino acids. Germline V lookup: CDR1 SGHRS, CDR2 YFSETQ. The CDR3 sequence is CASSLRSSGGSTDTQYF. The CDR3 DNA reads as TGCGCCAGCAGCTTGAGGTCTAGCGGGGGGAGCACAGATACGCAGTATTTT.

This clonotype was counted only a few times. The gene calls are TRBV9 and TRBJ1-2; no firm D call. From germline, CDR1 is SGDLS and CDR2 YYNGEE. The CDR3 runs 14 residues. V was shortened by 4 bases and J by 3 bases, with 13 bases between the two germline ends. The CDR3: CASSPSDRHYGYTF. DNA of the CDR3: TGTGCCAGCAGCCCTTCCGATCGTCACTATGGCTACACCTTC. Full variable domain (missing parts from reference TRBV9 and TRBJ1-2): DSGVTQTPKHLITATGQRVTLRCSPRSGDLSVYWYQQSLDQGLQFLIQYYNGEERAKGNILERFSAQQFPDLHSELNLSSLELGDSALYFCASSPSDRHYGYTFGSGTRLTVV.

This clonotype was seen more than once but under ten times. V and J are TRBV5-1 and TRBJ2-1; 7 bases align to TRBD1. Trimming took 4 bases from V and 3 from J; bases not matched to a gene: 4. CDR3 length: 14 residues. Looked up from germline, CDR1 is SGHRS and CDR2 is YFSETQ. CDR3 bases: TGCGCCAGCAGCCAACAGGGGTTCTACAATGAGCAGTTCTTC. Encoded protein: CASSQQGFYNEQFF.

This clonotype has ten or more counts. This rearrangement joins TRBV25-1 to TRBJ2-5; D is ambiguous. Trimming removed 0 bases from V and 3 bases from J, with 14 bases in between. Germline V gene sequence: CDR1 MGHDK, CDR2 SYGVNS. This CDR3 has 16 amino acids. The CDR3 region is CASSEYGRRNEETQYF. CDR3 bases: TGTGCCAGCAGTGAATATGGTAGGCGGAATGAAGAGACCCAGTACTTC.

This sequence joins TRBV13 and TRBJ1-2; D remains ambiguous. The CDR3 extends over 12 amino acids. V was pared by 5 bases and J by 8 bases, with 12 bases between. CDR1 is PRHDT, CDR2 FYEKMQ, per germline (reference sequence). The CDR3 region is CASSPLRGGYTF. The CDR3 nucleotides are TGTGCCAGCAGCCCGCTCCGGGGAGGCTACACCTTC.

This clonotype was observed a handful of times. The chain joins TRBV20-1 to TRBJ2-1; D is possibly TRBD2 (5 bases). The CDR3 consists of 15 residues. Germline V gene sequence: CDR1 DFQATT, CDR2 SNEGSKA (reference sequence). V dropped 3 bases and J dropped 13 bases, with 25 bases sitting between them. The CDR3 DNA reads TGCAGTGCTAGTCGTGATGGTGACTATCCCGCGGAACAGTTCTTC. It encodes CSASRDGDYPAEQFF.

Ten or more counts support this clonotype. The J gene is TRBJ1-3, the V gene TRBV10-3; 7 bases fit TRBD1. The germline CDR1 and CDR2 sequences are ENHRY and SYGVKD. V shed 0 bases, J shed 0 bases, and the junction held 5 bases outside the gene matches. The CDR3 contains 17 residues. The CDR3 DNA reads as TGTGCCATCAGTGAGTCAAGACAGGGTTTCTCTGGAAACACCATATATTTT. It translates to CAISESRQGFSGNTIYF.

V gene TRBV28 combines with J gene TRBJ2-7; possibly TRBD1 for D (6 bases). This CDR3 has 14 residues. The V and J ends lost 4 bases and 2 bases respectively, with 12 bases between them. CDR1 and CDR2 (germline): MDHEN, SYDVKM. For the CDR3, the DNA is TGTGCCAGCAGTTCTTATGAGGGGGCCTACGAGCAGTACTTC. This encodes CASSSYEGAYEQYF.

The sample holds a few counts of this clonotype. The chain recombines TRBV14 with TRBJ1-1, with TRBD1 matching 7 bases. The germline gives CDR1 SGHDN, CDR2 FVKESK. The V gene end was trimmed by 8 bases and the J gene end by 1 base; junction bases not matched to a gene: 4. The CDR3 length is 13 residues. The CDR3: CASGGQPNTEAFF. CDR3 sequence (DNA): TGTGCCAGCGGGGGACAGCCGAACACTGAAGCTTTCTTT.

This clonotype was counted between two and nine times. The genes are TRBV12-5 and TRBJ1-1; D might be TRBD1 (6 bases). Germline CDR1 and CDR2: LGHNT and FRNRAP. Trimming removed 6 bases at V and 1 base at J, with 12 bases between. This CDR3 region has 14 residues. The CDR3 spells CASGATGRNTEAFF. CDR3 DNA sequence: TGTGCTAGTGGCGCGACAGGACGGAACACTGAAGCTTTCTTT.

CDR3 DNA sequence: TGTGCCAGCCAGACCCGAGCGGGGGGAAGCACAGATACGCAGTATTTT. This translates into CASQTRAGGSTDTQYF. The rearrangement links TRBV7-9 to TRBJ2-3, with TRBD2 matching 9 bases. V was clipped by 8 bases and J by 0 bases; unmatched bases: 9. The CDR3 length is 16 residues. The V gene's germline CDR1 is SEHNR and CDR2 FQNEAQ (reference sequence). Using reference TRBV7-9 and TRBJ2-3 for the parts outside the CDR3, the full variable domain is DTGVSQNPRHKITKRGQNVTFRCDPISEHNRLYWYRQTLGQGPEFLTYFQNEAQLEKSRLLSDRFSAERPKGSFSTLEIQRTEQGDSAMYLCASQTRAGGSTDTQYFGPGTRLTVL.

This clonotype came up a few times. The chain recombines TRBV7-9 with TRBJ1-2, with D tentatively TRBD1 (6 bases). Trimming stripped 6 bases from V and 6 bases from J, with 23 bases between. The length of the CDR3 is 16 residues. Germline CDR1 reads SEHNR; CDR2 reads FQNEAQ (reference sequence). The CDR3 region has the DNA TGTGCCAGCAGACTACCCACGTGGCAGGGGAAAAATGGCTACACCTTC. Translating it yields CASRLPTWQGKNGYTF.